Presented here are 29 T cell receptor beta chains from one specimen sequenced in a study of T cells after yellow fever vaccination. TCRdb ran MiXCR on the 5' RACE reads and lists one entry per CDR3 protein. The data show about 260,000 distinct CDR3 sequences, around 13% seen once. The source was CD4+ T cells sorted from PBMCs, collected 45 days after the yellow fever booster vaccination. The receptors here all came from a young man who received the YFV17D yellow fever vaccine.

This clonotype was found many times. The J gene is TRBJ2-3, the V gene TRBV7-8, with D perhaps TRBD1 or TRBD2 (5 bases each). V shed 6 bases and J shed 0 bases, with 22 bases lying between them. The CDR3 length is 18 residues. CDR1 is SGHVS and CDR2 is FQNEAQ in the germline V gene. The CDR3 reads CASRRKSWDGASTDTQYF. In nucleotides, the CDR3 is TGTGCCAGCAGGAGGAAATCCTGGGACGGTGCTAGCACAGATACGCAGTATTTT.

Regarding this clonotype: A clone one base away is much larger, so this may be a read error. J is TRBJ2-1 and V is TRBV7-8; no definite D call. This CDR3 region has 12 residues. Germline V gene sequence: CDR1 SGHVS, CDR2 FQNEAQ. The CDR3 DNA follows: TGTGCCAGCAGCTCCTTAGTGAATGATCAGTTCTTC. Protein product: CASSSLVNDQFF.

This clonotype turned up a few times. The CDR3: CASQTGTGREKLFF. The CDR3 coding sequence is TGCGCCAGTCAGACCGGGACAGGGCGTGAAAAACTGTTTTTT. This chain uses TRBV5-1 with TRBJ1-4; 9 positions agree with TRBD1. V lost 8 bases, J lost 7 bases, and 9 bases stayed unmatched. CDR3 length: 14 amino acids. Germline-derived CDR1 and CDR2 are SGHRS and YFSETQ.

The V gene is TRBV7-8, the J gene TRBJ2-1; D is undetermined. Germline assignment: CDR1 SGHVS and CDR2 FQNEAQ. The CDR3 has 15 residues. V lost 5 bases, J lost 0 bases, and 11 bases lay in between. In DNA, the CDR3 is TGTGCCAGCAGCACCACAGAGAGCTCCTACAATGAGCAGTTCTTC. This codes for CASSTTESSYNEQFF. The full variable domain, with the rest looked up from reference TRBV7-8 and TRBJ2-1, is GAGVSQSPRYKVAKRGQDVALRCDPISGHVSLFWYQQALGQGPEFLTYFQNEAQLDKSGLPSDRFFAERPEGSVSTLKIQRTQQEDSAVYLCASSTTESSYNEQFFGPGTRLTVL.

This sequence joins TRBV5-1 and TRBJ2-7; the D gene is possibly TRBD2 (5 bases). This CDR3 spans 12 amino acids. Trimming pared 3 bases from V and 5 bases from J, leaving 9 bases between. The germline V gene encodes CDR1 SGHRS and CDR2 YFSETQ. The CDR3 region has the DNA TGCGCCAGCAGCTCGGGAATGAACGAGCAGTACTTC. Protein: CASSSGMNEQYF.

V is TRBV20-1 and J is TRBJ1-4, with TRBD1 matching over 10 bases. V lost 3 bases, J lost 7 bases, and 5 bases stayed unmatched. The CDR3 totals 14 residues. Germline V CDR1 and CDR2: DFQATT, SNEGSKA (reference sequence). CDR3 coding DNA: TGCAGTGCTAGGACAGGGGGCGCAGGTGAAAAACTGTTTTTT. This sequence encodes CSARTGGAGEKLFF.

The rearrangement links TRBV7-9 to TRBJ2-6, with 7 bases matching TRBD2. CDR1 is SEHNR, CDR2 FQNEAQ, per germline (reference sequence). The V gene end was trimmed by 7 bases and the J gene end by 2 bases; junction bases not matched to a gene: 5. The CDR3 contains 15 residues. CDR3 sequence: CASTLSGPGANVLTF. The CDR3 DNA reads as TGTGCCAGCACCCTTAGCGGGCCTGGGGCCAACGTCCTGACTTTC.

CDR3 loop: CASSSDRGLSNQPQHF. The CDR3, as DNA: TGTGCCAGCAGTTCTGACAGGGGGCTCAGCAATCAGCCCCAGCATTTT. The chain combines TRBV6-2 or TRBV6-3 with TRBJ1-5, with TRBD1 matching 10 bases. CDR1 is MNHEY and CDR2 is SVGEGT in the germline V gene. Trimming took 4 bases from V and 1 from J; bases not matched to a gene: 4. The CDR3 is 16 amino acids.

This clonotype occurred a few times. The chain carries TRBV12-3 or TRBV12-4 and TRBJ1-4; 9 nucleotides agree with TRBD1. J lost 11 bases, V lost 7 bases, and 8 bases had no gene match. The CDR3 covers 13 residues. CDR3 nucleotides: TGTGCCAGCAACCCGGGACAGGGAGAGAAACTGTTTTTT. The encoded protein is CASNPGQGEKLFF.

This clonotype was counted between two and nine times. The chain is built from TRBV20-1 and TRBJ2-3; 7 bases are a match to TRBD1. Germline CDR1 DFQATT, CDR2 SNEGSKA (reference sequence). The CDR3 contains 15 residues. V shed 6 bases, J shed 1 base, and the junction held 10 bases outside the gene matches. The CDR3 spells CSAEPPGGGTDTQYF. For the CDR3, the DNA is TGCAGTGCGGAACCGCCAGGGGGTGGCACAGATACGCAGTATTTT.

The sample holds a few counts of this clonotype. The chain uses TRBV7-2 and TRBJ2-2, with 9 nucleotides matching TRBD2. The germline CDR1 and CDR2 sequences are SGHTA and FQGNSA. V lost 5 bases and J lost 5; bases outside the gene matches: 9. The CDR3 totals 16 residues. The CDR3 coding sequence is TGTGCCAGCAGCCCCCAGGCTAGCGGGATAACCGGGGAGCTGTTTTTT. Its protein product is CASSPQASGITGELFF.

This clonotype has a handful of counts. This chain joins TRBV7-9 and TRBJ2-7; D not resolved. The CDR3 spans 12 residues. Germline CDR1 and CDR2: SEHNR and FQNEAQ (reference sequence). V lost 5 bases to trimming and J lost 3 bases, with 8 bases between them. The CDR3 reads CASSPKGYEQYF. The DNA for the CDR3 is TGTGCCAGCAGCCCCAAAGGCTACGAGCAGTACTTC.

CDR3 protein: CASKQQRAQYF. The CDR3 nucleotides are TGTGCCAGCAAACAACAGCGGGCGCAGTATTTT. The chain joins TRBV28 to TRBJ2-3; the D gene is possibly TRBD2 (6 bases). Trimming pared 7 bases from V and 10 bases from J, leaving 12 bases between. This CDR3 has 11 residues. Germline-derived CDR1 and CDR2 are MDHEN and SYDVKM. Based on the CDR3 plus reference TRBV28 and TRBJ2-3, the full variable domain is DVKVTQSSRYLVKRTGEKVFLECVQDMDHENMFWYRQDPGLGLRLIYFSYDVKMKEKGDIPEGYSVSREKKERFSLILESASTNQTSMYLCASKQQRAQYFGPGTRLTVL.

This clonotype was observed a handful of times. The chain couples TRBV6-1 to TRBJ1-2, with D possibly being TRBD1 (5 bases). V was clipped by 5 bases and J by 6 bases, with 19 bases between them. Germline V CDR1 and CDR2: MNHNS, SASEGT. This CDR3 contains 15 residues. CDR3 in DNA: TGTGCCAGCAGTCTCGCAGTGACAGAGCCCCATGGCTACACCTTC. As protein: CASSLAVTEPHGYTF.

The gene calls are TRBV7-2 and TRBJ2-1; TRBD2 aligns across 13 bases. J was trimmed by 5 bases and V by 5 bases; bases with no gene match: 6. Germline V lookup: CDR1 SGHTA, CDR2 FQGNSA. The CDR3 contains 16 residues. The CDR3: CASSAHGTSGNNEQFF. The CDR3 nucleotides are TGTGCCAGCAGCGCCCACGGGACTAGCGGGAACAATGAGCAGTTCTTC.

Only a few counts were recorded for this clonotype. CDR3 in amino acids: CASKLMASAGETQYF. For the CDR3, the DNA is TGTGCCAGCAAACTAATGGCCAGTGCGGGAGAGACCCAGTACTTC. The chain recombines TRBV5-4 with TRBJ2-5; a possible D gene is TRBD2 (5 bases). The CDR3 extends over 15 amino acids. Germline lookup yields CDR1 SGHNT and CDR2 YYREEE (reference sequence). The V and J ends lost 6 bases and 4 bases respectively, with 19 bases between them.

In its sample, this clonotype was seen a few times. The chain employs TRBV4-3 and TRBJ2-2, with D perhaps TRBD1 or TRBD2 (5 bases each). Trimming removed 2 bases from V and 8 bases from J, with 9 bases in between. The V gene's germline CDR1 is LGHNA and CDR2 YSLEER. The CDR3 loop spans 13 amino acids. The CDR3 loop reads CASSQLGRGELFF. The DNA for the CDR3 is TGCGCCAGCAGCCAACTGGGACGGGGGGAGCTGTTTTTT.

The chain combines TRBV3-1 with TRBJ2-1; 13 bases match TRBD2. Germline lookup yields CDR1 LGHDT and CDR2 YNNKEL (reference sequence). The trim removed 11 bases at V and 7 bases at J, leaving 11 bases unmatched. The CDR3 sequence is 15 residues long. The chain's CDR3 is CACARTSGRGNEQFF. CDR3 coding DNA: TGTGCCTGCGCTCGGACTAGCGGGAGAGGGAATGAGCAGTTCTTC.

This rearrangement joins TRBV3-1 to TRBJ2-3; 11 bases are shared with TRBD2. The J segment lost 3 bases and the V segment lost 3 bases, leaving 5 bases of the junction unmatched. Germline CDR1 and CDR2: LGHDT and YNNKEL (reference sequence). This CDR3 comprises 16 residues. The CDR3 coding sequence is TGTGCCAGCAGCCAGGGCACTAGCGGGAGAACAGATACGCAGTATTTT. Its translation is CASSQGTSGRTDTQYF.

This clonotype was counted only a few times. The V call is TRBV4-3, the J call TRBJ2-5, with 14 bases that match TRBD2. Germline assignment: CDR1 LGHNA and CDR2 YSLEER. This CDR3 region has 17 residues. The ends lost 1 base at V and 5 bases at J; junction bases unmatched: 6. DNA for the CDR3: TGCGCCAGCAGCCAAGCGAGGACTAGCGGGGGGTGGGAGACCCAGTACTTC. The encoded protein is CASSQARTSGGWETQYF.

The chain combines TRBV7-2 with TRBJ2-5; no reliable D call. V lost 5 bases, J lost 4 bases, and 11 bases lay in between. The germline V gene has CDR1 SGHTA and CDR2 FQGNSA. CDR3 length: 13 residues. Here the CDR3 DNA reads TGTGCCAGCAGCCCCCCGATGGGAGAGACCCAGTACTTC. Protein sequence: CASSPPMGETQYF.

This chain uses TRBV3-1 with TRBJ2-5; TRBD2 matches 7 bases. The germline gives CDR1 LGHDT, CDR2 YNNKEL (reference sequence). The junction had 6 bases not matched to a gene; V was cut back by 5 bases and J by 3 bases. CDR3 length: 14 residues. The CDR3 coding sequence is TGTGCCAGCAGCAGAAGCGGGATCGAAGAGACCCAGTACTTC. Its protein is CASSRSGIEETQYF.

The chain combines TRBV7-2 with TRBJ2-1, with D possibly matching TRBD2 (6 bases). In germline, CDR1 is SGHTA, CDR2 FQGNSA. CDR3 length equals 16 residues. Trimming took off 4 bases at V and 5 bases at J, with 18 bases between the two ends. CDR3 residues: CASSSPSVAGNNEQFF. CDR3 bases: TGTGCCAGCAGCTCCCCCTCCGTCGCGGGAAACAATGAGCAGTTCTTC. Supplemented by reference TRBV7-2 and TRBJ2-1, the full variable domain reads GAGVSQSPSNKVTEKGKDVELRCDPISGHTALYWYRQSLGQGLEFLIYFQGNSAPDKSGLPSDRFSAERTGGSVSTLTIQRTQQEDSAVYLCASSSPSVAGNNEQFFGPGTRLTVL.

This sequence joins TRBV29-1 and TRBJ2-5; 7 bases align to TRBD1. CDR1 is SQVTM, CDR2 ANQGSEA, per germline. With V trimmed by 6 bases and J by 3 bases, 10 bases remained unmatched. There are 14 residues in the CDR3. The CDR3 loop reads CSVSSGTVKETQYF. In DNA form, the CDR3 reads TGCAGCGTCTCCTCCGGGACAGTGAAAGAGACCCAGTACTTC.

This chain links TRBV27 with TRBJ2-5; 7 bases map to TRBD1. Germline CDR1 is MNHEY and CDR2 is SMNVEV (reference sequence). V shed 5 bases and J 6 bases; nucleotides not matched to a gene: 12. CDR3 length: 15 residues. The CDR3 here is CASSVGTDTGKTQYF. CDR3 nucleotide sequence: TGTGCCAGCAGTGTCGGGACAGACACGGGGAAGACCCAGTACTTC.

This chain joins TRBV4-3 and TRBJ2-3, with 7 bases lining up with TRBD2. Germline lookup yields CDR1 LGHNA and CDR2 YSLEER. CDR3 length equals 14 residues. J was trimmed by 8 bases and V by 3 bases; bases with no gene match: 8. CDR3 sequence: CASSQATSWSTQYF. In DNA form, the CDR3 reads TGCGCCAGCAGCCAGGCGACTAGCTGGTCTACGCAGTATTTT.

This clonotype was seen only a few times. The chain combines TRBV24-1 with TRBJ1-2; D call uncertain. V lost 2 bases and J 4 bases, leaving 10 bases between the germline ends. This CDR3 contains 14 residues. Looked up from germline, CDR1 is KGHDR and CDR2 is SFDVKD. CDR3 region: CATSDSRHSYGYTF. The CDR3 bases are TGTGCCACCAGTGATTCACGACACAGCTATGGCTACACCTTC.

Only a few counts were recorded for this clonotype. In DNA form, the CDR3 reads TGTGCCAGCAGTTCTCGAGGGGTGTCGGAGACCCAGTACTTC. This codes for CASSSRGVSETQYF. The gene calls are TRBV28 and TRBJ2-5; D assignment may be TRBD1 or TRBD2 (5 bases each). Trimming cost V 4 bases and J 5 bases, with 14 bases left between them. From germline, CDR1 is MDHEN and CDR2 SYDVKM. The CDR3 covers 14 residues.

V usage is TRBV5-1 and J usage is TRBJ2-1, with D unresolved. V shed 0 bases and J shed 2 bases, with 9 bases lying between them. The germline V gene encodes CDR1 SGHRS and CDR2 YFSETQ. The CDR3 covers 15 residues. CDR3 sequence reads: CASSLGPETYNEQFF. DNA for the CDR3: TGCGCCAGCAGCTTGGGACCGGAGACCTACAATGAGCAGTTCTTC.